At least ten counts were recorded for the clone carrying this T cell receptor (beta chain). This sample was included in a study of T cell repertoires in cytomegalovirus infection. The CDR3 is 15 residues long. The germline CDR1 and CDR2 sequences are SEHNR and FQNEAQ (reference sequence). V gave up 5 bases and J gave up 0 bases, with 11 bases separating them. TCRdb ran MiXCR on the reads and lists one entry per CDR3 protein. The sample holds 480,000 or so distinct CDR3 sequences, about 10% seen once. The sequenced material came from PBMCs. The rearrangement uses TRBV7-9 and TRBJ1-5, with D unresolved. The clonotype comes from a human donor in good health (CMV status not recorded). Some clones in this sample may be carry-over from other donors' samples. The CDR3 region has the DNA TGTGCCAGCAGCCTTGGAACATATAGCAATCAGCCCCAGCATTTT. As protein: CASSLGTYSNQPQHF.